These 24 T cell receptor beta chains were all obtained from the same sample, sequenced in a study of graft-versus-host responses after intestinal transplantation. Their antigen targets remain unknown. Sequencing used immunoSEQ multiplex PCR; TCRdb keeps in-frame clones, though not all of them. This table has around 89,000 clones, 85% to 95% appearing once. This specimen consisted of unstimulated CD8+ T cells sorted from spleen or lymph node cells, obtained before transplant. The source of these receptors is a human donor who was the organ donor for an intestinal transplant.

The CDR3 loop is CASTWTGETDTQYF. Here the CDR3 DNA reads TGTGCCAGCACCTGGACAGGGGAGACAGATACGCAGTATTTT. V gene TRBV7-9 combines with J gene TRBJ2-3; 9 positions match TRBD1. The J segment lost 3 bases and the V segment lost 7 bases, leaving 5 bases of the junction unmatched. Germline CDR1 is SEHNR and CDR2 is FQNEAQ (reference sequence). The CDR3 is 14 amino acids.

The V and J genes are TRBV7-8 and TRBJ1-4; 9 positions match TRBD1. CDR1 is SGHVS and CDR2 is FQNEAQ in the germline V gene. This CDR3 is 15 amino acids long. V shed 5 bases, J shed 4 bases, and the junction held 5 bases outside the gene matches. The CDR3 DNA follows: TGTGCCAGCAGCAAGACAGGGGGAGTTAATGAAAAACTGTTTTTT. This encodes CASSKTGGVNEKLFF.

V gene TRBV11-2 combines with J gene TRBJ1-2; TRBD1 matches at 10 bases. Germline V gene data show CDR1 as SGHAT and CDR2 as FQNNGV. The junction had 8 bases not matched to a gene; V was cut back by 0 bases and J by 10 bases. CDR3 length equals 15 residues. CDR3 sequence (DNA): TGTGCCAGCAGCTTAGACGGGACAGGGGCCATTATCTACACCTTC. Protein sequence: CASSLDGTGAIIYTF. Variable domain in full (rest from reference TRBV11-2 and TRBJ1-2): EAGVAQSPRYKIIEKRQSVAFWCNPISGHATLYWYQQILGQGPKLLIQFQNNGVVDDSQLPKDRFSAERLKGVDSTLKIQPAKLEDSAVYLCASSLDGTGAIIYTFGSGTRLTVV.

The chain combines TRBV9 with TRBJ2-5, with TRBD2 matching over 9 bases. Trimming took 2 bases from V and 11 from J; bases not matched to a gene: 10. This CDR3 comprises 14 residues. Per germline, CDR1 SGDLS and CDR2 YYNGEE. CDR3 region: CASSVEGTSREQYF. CDR3 sequence (DNA): TGTGCCAGCAGCGTCGAGGGGACTAGCAGGGAGCAGTACTTC.

The rearrangement uses TRBV9 and TRBJ2-1, with 7 bases lining up with TRBD2. CDR3 length equals 15 residues. The germline gives CDR1 SGDLS, CDR2 YYNGEE. Trimming cost V 3 bases and J 0 bases; bases outside gene matches: 3. The CDR3 nucleotides are TGTGCCAGCAGCGCCACGGGGGGCTCCTACAATGAGCAGTTCTTC. As protein: CASSATGGSYNEQFF.

In this sample, this clone turned up a few times. This rearrangement joins TRBV7-9 to TRBJ2-7; TRBD2 agrees at 12 bases. Germline CDR1 SEHNR, CDR2 FQNEAQ (reference sequence). Trimming took 5 bases from V and 6 from J; bases not matched to a gene: 5. The CDR3 has 14 amino acids. CDR3 sequence reads: CASSHGLAGPEQYF. CDR3 in DNA: TGTGCCAGCAGCCACGGACTAGCGGGGCCCGAGCAGTACTTC.

The gene calls are TRBV9 and TRBJ1-4; TRBD1 aligns across 7 bases. The junction had 7 bases not matched to a gene; V was cut back by 3 bases and J by 8 bases. CDR3 length: 14 residues. Germline V CDR1 and CDR2: SGDLS, YYNGEE. The CDR3 loop is CASSDNRGWEKLFF. The CDR3, as DNA: TGTGCCAGCAGCGACAACAGGGGCTGGGAAAAACTGTTTTTT.

The chain carries TRBV5-4 and TRBJ2-1, with a tentative D call TRBD1 (6 bases). V lost 0 bases, J lost 3 bases, and 10 bases lay in between. Germline values: CDR1 SGHNT, CDR2 YYREEE (reference sequence). The CDR3 contains 15 residues. The CDR3 bases are TGTGCCAGCAGCTTGGACAGGGCCAACTACAATGAGCAGTTCTTC. This codes for CASSLDRANYNEQFF.

This chain uses TRBV6-5 with TRBJ2-1, with D tentatively TRBD2 (7 bases). Germline V lookup: CDR1 MNHEY, CDR2 SVGAGI. V was trimmed by 6 bases and J by 8 bases, leaving 23 bases between them. CDR3 size: 16 residues. The CDR3 spells CASSYRAVGGRHEQFF. The DNA for the CDR3 is TGTGCCAGCAGCTACCGGGCGGTGGGGGGGCGCCATGAGCAGTTCTTC.

CDR3 residues: CASSVTSNYGYTF. Written as DNA, the CDR3 is TGTGCCAGTAGTGTGACATCGAACTATGGCTACACCTTC. The V and J genes are TRBV19 and TRBJ1-2, with no clear D. The V end lost 5 bases, the J end lost 2 bases, and 9 bases lay between the germline ends. CDR3 length: 13 residues. The V gene's germline CDR1 is LNHDA and CDR2 SQIVND (reference sequence).

This chain links TRBV5-4 with TRBJ2-7; D might be TRBD2 (7 bases). Germline values: CDR1 SGHNT, CDR2 YYREEE (reference sequence). V gave up 4 bases and J gave up 5 bases, with 16 bases separating them. The CDR3 has 14 residues. For the CDR3, the DNA is TGTGCCAGCAGCAAGGGGGGGTTTCAAAACGAGCAGTACTTC. It codes for CASSKGGFQNEQYF.

The rearrangement links TRBV5-1 to TRBJ2-1, with D possibly matching TRBD1 (5 bases). Trimming pared 0 bases from V and 9 bases from J, leaving 13 bases between. There are 14 residues in the CDR3. From germline, CDR1 is SGHRS and CDR2 YFSETQ. The CDR3 protein is CASSLVAGNGEQFF. CDR3 DNA sequence: TGCGCCAGCAGCTTGGTCGCAGGGAATGGTGAGCAGTTCTTC. The whole variable domain, remainder taken from reference TRBV5-1 and TRBJ2-1, is KAGVTQTPRYLIKTRGQQVTLSCSPISGHRSVSWYQQTPGQGLQFLFEYFSETQRNKGNFPGRFSGRQFSNSRSEMNVSTLELGDSALYLCASSLVAGNGEQFFGPGTRLTVL.

CDR3 in DNA: TGTGCCAGCAGCTCGGGAGCCGGGACAGGGGGCAATGAGCAGTTCTTC. This gives the protein CASSSGAGTGGNEQFF. The chain has TRBV13 and TRBJ2-1, with TRBD1 identical over 11 bases. V was clipped by 4 bases and J by 6 bases; unmatched bases: 8. CDR1 is PRHDT, CDR2 FYEKMQ, per germline (reference sequence). This CDR3 spans 16 amino acids.

The rearrangement uses TRBV15 and TRBJ2-7; TRBD1 is a possible D gene (6 bases). Germline-derived CDR1 and CDR2 are LNHNV and YYDKDF (reference sequence). V lost 1 base to trimming and J lost 4 bases, with 11 bases between them. The CDR3 length is 14 residues. CDR3 nucleotides: TGTGCCACCAGCAGAGTAGGGGGTTATTACGAGCAGTACTTC. Translating it yields CATSRVGGYYEQYF.

The chain combines TRBV4-3 with TRBJ1-2; 7 bases fit TRBD1. Germline lookup yields CDR1 LGHNA and CDR2 YSLEER. Unmatched junction bases numbered 8, after V lost 4 bases and J lost 3 bases. The CDR3 contains 15 residues. The CDR3 here is CASSPVAGGDYGYTF. The CDR3 coding sequence is TGCGCCAGCAGCCCGGTGGCAGGGGGAGACTATGGCTACACCTTC.

The chain employs TRBV2 and TRBJ1-6; D gene uncertain. Germline CDR1 reads SNHLY; CDR2 reads FYNNEI. With 3 bases removed from V and 9 bases from J, the gap between germline ends came to 3 bases. The CDR3 has 11 amino acids. The CDR3 spells CASSDGSPLHF. The CDR3, as DNA: TGTGCCAGCAGTGACGGTTCACCCCTCCACTTT.

The chain combines TRBV11-2 with TRBJ2-5; the match to TRBD1 covers 7 bases. The junction had 4 bases not matched to a gene; V was cut back by 7 bases and J by 5 bases. This CDR3 region has 12 residues. Germline assignment: CDR1 SGHAT and CDR2 FQNNGV. The CDR3 region is CASKGGPETQYF. CDR3 coding DNA: TGTGCCAGCAAAGGGGGCCCGGAGACCCAGTACTTC.

V usage is TRBV19 and J usage is TRBJ2-1; TRBD1 matches at 9 bases. The germline CDR1 and CDR2 sequences are LNHDA and SQIVND (reference sequence). The CDR3 is 13 residues long. V shed 7 bases, J shed 5 bases, and the junction held 3 bases outside the gene matches. CDR3 DNA: TGTGCCAGTACGGGACAGGGCAACAATGAGCAGTTCTTC. It yields the protein CASTGQGNNEQFF.

This clone was found once. The CDR3 sequence is CASSEWAGGQYEQYF. The CDR3 region has the DNA TGTGCCAGCAGTGAATGGGCGGGGGGGCAGTACGAGCAGTACTTC. The V call is TRBV6-1, the J call TRBJ2-7, with 9 bases matching TRBD2. The CDR3 is 15 amino acids. Germline V lookup: CDR1 MNHNS, CDR2 SASEGT. After removal of 2 bases from V and 4 bases from J, the junction contained 6 bases not matched to a gene.

The CDR3 loop reads CASSLVQGGTEAFF. The CDR3 bases are TGCGCCAGCAGCTTGGTTCAGGGAGGCACTGAAGCTTTCTTT. The chain links TRBV5-1 to TRBJ1-1; possibly TRBD1 for D (5 bases). The germline CDR1 and CDR2 sequences are SGHRS and YFSETQ. The germline V and J ends were trimmed by 0 bases and 4 bases, with 10 bases remaining between them. The CDR3 totals 14 residues.

Only one count was recorded for this clone. The rearrangement uses TRBV4-1 and TRBJ2-7; a weak D match, TRBD2 (6 bases). Trimming stripped 2 bases from V and 3 bases from J, with 14 bases between. CDR1 is MGHRA, CDR2 YSYEKL, per germline. This CDR3 spans 15 amino acids. CDR3 region: CASSQNSGAYYEQYF. For the CDR3, the DNA is TGCGCCAGCAGCCAAAATAGCGGCGCCTACTACGAGCAGTACTTC.

The chain employs TRBV5-4 and TRBJ2-1, with a possible D match to TRBD2 (6 bases). Trimming removed 0 bases from V and 7 bases from J, with 14 bases in between. Germline V lookup: CDR1 SGHNT, CDR2 YYREEE (reference sequence). The CDR3 is 15 residues long. For the CDR3, the DNA is TGTGCCAGCAGCTTGGGGGCTAGCGTAGGTAATGAGCAGTTCTTC. Residues: CASSLGASVGNEQFF.

V gene TRBV11-2 combines with J gene TRBJ1-1; D is unresolved. V lost 5 bases and J lost 3, with 10 bases in between. There are 13 residues in the CDR3. In germline, CDR1 is SGHAT, CDR2 FQNNGV. CDR3 nucleotide sequence: TGTGCCAGCAGCCCTCGGGGAGACACTGAAGCTTTCTTT. Translated, it gives CASSPRGDTEAFF.

The V and J genes are TRBV4-2 and TRBJ2-7; 11 positions agree with TRBD2. The V gene end was trimmed by 3 bases and the J gene end by 2 bases; junction bases not matched to a gene: 3. The V gene's germline CDR1 is LGHNA and CDR2 YNFKEQ. The CDR3 spans 15 residues. The CDR3 loop is CASSQGLAATYEQYF. DNA for the CDR3: TGTGCCAGCAGCCAGGGACTAGCGGCCACCTACGAGCAGTACTTC.